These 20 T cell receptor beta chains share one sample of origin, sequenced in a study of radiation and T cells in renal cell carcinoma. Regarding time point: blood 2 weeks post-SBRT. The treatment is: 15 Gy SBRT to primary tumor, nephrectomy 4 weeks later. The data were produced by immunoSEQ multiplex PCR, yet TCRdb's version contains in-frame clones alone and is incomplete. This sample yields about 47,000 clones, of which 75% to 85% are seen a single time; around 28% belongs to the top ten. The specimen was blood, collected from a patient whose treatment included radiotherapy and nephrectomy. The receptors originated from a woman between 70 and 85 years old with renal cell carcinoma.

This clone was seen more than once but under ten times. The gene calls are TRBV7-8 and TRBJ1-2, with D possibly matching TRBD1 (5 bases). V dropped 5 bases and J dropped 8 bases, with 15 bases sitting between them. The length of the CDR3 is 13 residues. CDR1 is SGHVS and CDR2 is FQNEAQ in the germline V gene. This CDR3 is CASSPLLGEGYTF. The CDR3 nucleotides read TGTGCCAGCAGCCCCCTACTGGGGGAAGGCTACACCTTC.

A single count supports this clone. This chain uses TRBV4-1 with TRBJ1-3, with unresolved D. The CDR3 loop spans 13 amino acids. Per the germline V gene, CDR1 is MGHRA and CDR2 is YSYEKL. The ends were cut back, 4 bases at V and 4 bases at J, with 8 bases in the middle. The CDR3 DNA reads TGCGCCAGCAGCCGCGCCCCCGGAAACACCATATATTTT. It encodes CASSRAPGNTIYF.

CDR3 sequence: CASSERQGINEKLFF. DNA for the CDR3: TGTGCCAGCAGCGAGAGACAGGGGATTAATGAAAAACTGTTTTTT. The chain combines TRBV7-8 with TRBJ1-4; TRBD1 aligns across 8 bases. Germline CDR1 SGHVS, CDR2 FQNEAQ. This CDR3 region has 15 residues. V was clipped by 5 bases and J by 4 bases; unmatched bases: 6.

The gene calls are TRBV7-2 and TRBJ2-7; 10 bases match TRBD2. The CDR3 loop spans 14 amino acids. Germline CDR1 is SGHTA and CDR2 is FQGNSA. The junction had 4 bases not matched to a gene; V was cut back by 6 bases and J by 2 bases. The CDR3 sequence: CASSLSGGAYEQYF. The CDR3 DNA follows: TGTGCCAGCAGTCTAAGCGGGGGGGCCTACGAGCAGTACTTC.

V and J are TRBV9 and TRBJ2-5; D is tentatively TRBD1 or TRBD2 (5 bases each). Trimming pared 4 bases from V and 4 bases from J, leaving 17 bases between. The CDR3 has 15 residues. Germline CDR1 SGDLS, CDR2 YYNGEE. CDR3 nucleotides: TGTGCCAGCAGCCCTACAATAGGGACGGTAGAGACCCAGTACTTC. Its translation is CASSPTIGTVETQYF.

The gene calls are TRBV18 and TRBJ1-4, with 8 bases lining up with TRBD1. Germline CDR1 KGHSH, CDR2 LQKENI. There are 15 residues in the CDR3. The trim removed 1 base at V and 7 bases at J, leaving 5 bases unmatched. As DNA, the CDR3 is TGTGCCAGCTCACCACTGCAGGGGGCCGGTGAAAAACTGTTTTTT. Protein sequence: CASSPLQGAGEKLFF.

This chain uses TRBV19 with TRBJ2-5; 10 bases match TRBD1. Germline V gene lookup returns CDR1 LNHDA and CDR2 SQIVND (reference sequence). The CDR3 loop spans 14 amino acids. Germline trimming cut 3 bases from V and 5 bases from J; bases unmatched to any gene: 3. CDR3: CASSIGQGVETQYF. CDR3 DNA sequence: TGTGCCAGTAGTATCGGACAGGGGGTCGAGACCCAGTACTTC.

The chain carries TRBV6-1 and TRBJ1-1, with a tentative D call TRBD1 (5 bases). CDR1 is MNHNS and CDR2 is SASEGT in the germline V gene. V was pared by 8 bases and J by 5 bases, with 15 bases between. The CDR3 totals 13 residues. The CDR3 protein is CASVHSGFTEAFF. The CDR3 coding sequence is TGTGCCAGCGTACATTCAGGGTTTACTGAAGCTTTCTTT.

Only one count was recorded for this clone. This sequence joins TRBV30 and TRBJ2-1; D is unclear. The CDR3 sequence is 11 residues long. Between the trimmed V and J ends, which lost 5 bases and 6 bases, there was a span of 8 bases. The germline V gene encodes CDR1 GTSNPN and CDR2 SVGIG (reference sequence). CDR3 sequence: CAWAVVNEQFF. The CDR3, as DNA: TGTGCCTGGGCAGTAGTCAATGAGCAGTTCTTC. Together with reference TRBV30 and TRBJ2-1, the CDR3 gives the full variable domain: SQTIHQWPATLVQPVGSPLSLECTVEGTSNPNLYWYRQAAGRGLQLLFYSVGIGQISSEVPQNLSASRPQDRQFILSSKKLLLSDSGFYLCAWAVVNEQFFGPGTRLTVL.

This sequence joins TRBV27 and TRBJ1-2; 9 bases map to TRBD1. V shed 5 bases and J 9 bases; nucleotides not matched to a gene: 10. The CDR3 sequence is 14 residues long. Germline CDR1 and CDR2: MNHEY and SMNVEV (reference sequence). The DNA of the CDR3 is TGTGCCAGCAGTAACTCGGACAGGGGAGGTCGCTACACCTTC. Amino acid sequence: CASSNSDRGGRYTF.

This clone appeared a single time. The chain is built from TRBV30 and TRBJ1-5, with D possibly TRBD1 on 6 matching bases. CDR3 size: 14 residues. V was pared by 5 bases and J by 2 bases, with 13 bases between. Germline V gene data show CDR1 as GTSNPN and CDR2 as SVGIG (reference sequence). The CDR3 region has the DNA TGTGCCTGGGGGCAGGGGAACGGCAATCAGCCCCAGCATTTT. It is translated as CAWGQGNGNQPQHF.

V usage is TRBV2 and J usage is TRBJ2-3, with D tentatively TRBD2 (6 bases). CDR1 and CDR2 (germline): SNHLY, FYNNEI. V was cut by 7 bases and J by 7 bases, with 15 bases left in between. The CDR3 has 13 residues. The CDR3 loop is CASKLADIHTQYF. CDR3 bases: TGTGCCAGCAAGTTAGCGGACATACATACGCAGTATTTT.

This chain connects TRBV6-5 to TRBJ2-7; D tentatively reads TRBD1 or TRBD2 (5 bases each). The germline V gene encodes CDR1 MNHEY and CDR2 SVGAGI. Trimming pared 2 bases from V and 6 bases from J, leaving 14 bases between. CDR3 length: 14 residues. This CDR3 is CASSYGTRLGEQYF. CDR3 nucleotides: TGTGCCAGCAGTTACGGGACCCGGTTGGGCGAGCAGTACTTC.

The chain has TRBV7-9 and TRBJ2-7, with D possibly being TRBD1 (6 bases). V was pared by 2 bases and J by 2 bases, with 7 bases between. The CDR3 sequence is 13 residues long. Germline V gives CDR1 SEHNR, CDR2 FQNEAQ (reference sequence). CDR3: CASSLTGTYEQYF. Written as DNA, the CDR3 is TGTGCCAGCAGCTTAACAGGGACCTACGAGCAGTACTTC. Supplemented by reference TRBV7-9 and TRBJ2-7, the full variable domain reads DTGVSQNPRHKITKRGQNVTFRCDPISEHNRLYWYRQTLGQGPEFLTYFQNEAQLEKSRLLSDRFSAERPKGSFSTLEIQRTEQGDSAMYLCASSLTGTYEQYFGPGTRLTVT.

The CDR3 region has the DNA TGTGCCAGCAGTTTCAGGGTTGATAGCAATCAGCCCCAGCATTTT. It is translated as CASSFRVDSNQPQHF. V and J are TRBV27 and TRBJ1-5, with D maybe TRBD1 (5 bases). The V and J ends lost 3 bases and 0 bases respectively, with 9 bases between them. The CDR3 sequence is 15 residues long. Germline assignment: CDR1 MNHEY and CDR2 SMNVEV (reference sequence).

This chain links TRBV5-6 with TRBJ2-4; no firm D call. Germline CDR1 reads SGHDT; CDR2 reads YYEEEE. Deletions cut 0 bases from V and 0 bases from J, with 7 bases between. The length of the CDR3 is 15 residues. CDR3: CASSLGTIAKNIQYF. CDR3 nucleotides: TGTGCCAGCAGCTTGGGGACGATAGCCAAAAACATTCAGTACTTC.

The DNA of the CDR3 is TGTGCCAGCAGCCTAGTTGGGGGTGAGCAGTTCTTC. Encoded protein: CASSLVGGEQFF. The chain has TRBV11-3 and TRBJ2-1; the D call may be TRBD1 or TRBD2 (5 bases each). Germline V gene data show CDR1 as SGHNT and CDR2 as YENEEA. Deletions cut 5 bases from V and 9 bases from J, with 11 bases between. The CDR3 extends over 12 amino acids.

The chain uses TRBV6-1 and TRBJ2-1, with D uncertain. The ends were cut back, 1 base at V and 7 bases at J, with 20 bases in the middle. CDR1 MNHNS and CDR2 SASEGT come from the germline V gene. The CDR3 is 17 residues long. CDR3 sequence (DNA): TGTGCCAGCAGTGAAGGAGACACGACGCTATGGGTAAATGAGCAGTTCTTC. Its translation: CASSEGDTTLWVNEQFF.

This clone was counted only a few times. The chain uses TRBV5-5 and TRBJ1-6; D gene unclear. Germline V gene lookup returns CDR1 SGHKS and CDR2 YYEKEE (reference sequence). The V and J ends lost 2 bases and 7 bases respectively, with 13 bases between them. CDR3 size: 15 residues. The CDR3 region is CASSFNSEYNSPLHF. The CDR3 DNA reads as TGTGCCAGCAGCTTCAATTCCGAATACAATTCACCCCTCCACTTT.

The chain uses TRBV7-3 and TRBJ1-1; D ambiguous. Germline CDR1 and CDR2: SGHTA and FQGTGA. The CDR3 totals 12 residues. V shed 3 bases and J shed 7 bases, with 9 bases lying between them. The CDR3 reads CASSLADGEAFF. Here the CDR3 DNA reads TGTGCCAGCAGCTTGGCCGACGGTGAAGCTTTCTTT.